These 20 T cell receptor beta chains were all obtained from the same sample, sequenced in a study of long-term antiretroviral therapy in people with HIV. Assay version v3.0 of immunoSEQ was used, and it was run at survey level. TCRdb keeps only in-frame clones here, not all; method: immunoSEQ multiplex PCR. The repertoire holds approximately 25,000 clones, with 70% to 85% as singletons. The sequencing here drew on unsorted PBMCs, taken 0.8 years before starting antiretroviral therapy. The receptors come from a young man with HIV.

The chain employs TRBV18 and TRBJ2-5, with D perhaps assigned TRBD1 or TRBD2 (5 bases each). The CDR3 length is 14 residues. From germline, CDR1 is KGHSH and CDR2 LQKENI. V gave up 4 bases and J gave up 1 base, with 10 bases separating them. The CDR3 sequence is CASSLWGIQETQYF. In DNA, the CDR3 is TGTGCCAGCTCACTCTGGGGGATCCAAGAGACCCAGTACTTC.

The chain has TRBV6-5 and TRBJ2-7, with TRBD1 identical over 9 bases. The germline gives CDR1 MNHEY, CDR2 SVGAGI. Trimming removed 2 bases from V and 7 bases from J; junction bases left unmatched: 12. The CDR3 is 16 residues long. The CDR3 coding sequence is TGTGCCAGCAGTTACCTGCGGGGGACAGGGTCGCGGGAGCAGTACTTC. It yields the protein CASSYLRGTGSREQYF.

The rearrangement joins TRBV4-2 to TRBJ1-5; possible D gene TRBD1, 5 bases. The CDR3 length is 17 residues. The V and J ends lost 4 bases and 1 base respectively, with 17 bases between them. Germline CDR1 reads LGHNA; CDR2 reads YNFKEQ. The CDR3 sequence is CASSPRGRRDSNQPQHF. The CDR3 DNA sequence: TGTGCCAGCAGCCCACGGGGACGGAGGGACAGCAATCAGCCCCAGCATTTT.

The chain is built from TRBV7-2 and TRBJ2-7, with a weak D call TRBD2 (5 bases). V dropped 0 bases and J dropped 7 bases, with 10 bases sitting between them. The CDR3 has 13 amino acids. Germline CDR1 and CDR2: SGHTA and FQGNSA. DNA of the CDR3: TGTGCCAGCAGCTTAGCGCCCGGGGAGGAGCAGTACTTC. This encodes CASSLAPGEEQYF.

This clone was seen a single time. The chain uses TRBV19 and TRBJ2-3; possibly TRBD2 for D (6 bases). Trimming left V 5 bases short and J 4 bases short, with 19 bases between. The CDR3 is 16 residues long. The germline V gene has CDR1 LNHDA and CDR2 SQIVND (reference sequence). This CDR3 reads CASSPQARRVADTQYF. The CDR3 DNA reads TGTGCCAGTAGTCCCCAGGCCCGGAGGGTAGCAGATACGCAGTATTTT.

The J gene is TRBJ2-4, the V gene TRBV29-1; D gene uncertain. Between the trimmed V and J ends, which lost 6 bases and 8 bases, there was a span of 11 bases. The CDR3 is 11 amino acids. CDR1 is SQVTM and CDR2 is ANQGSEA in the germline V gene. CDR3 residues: CSVRLWDIQYF. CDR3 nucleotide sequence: TGCAGCGTGCGTCTTTGGGACATTCAGTACTTC.

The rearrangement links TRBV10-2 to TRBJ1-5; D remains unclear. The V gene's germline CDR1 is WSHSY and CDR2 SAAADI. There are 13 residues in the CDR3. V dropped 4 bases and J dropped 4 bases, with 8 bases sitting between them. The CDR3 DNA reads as TGCGCCAGCAGTGCGGGGATGAATCAGCCCCAGCATTTT. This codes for CASSAGMNQPQHF.

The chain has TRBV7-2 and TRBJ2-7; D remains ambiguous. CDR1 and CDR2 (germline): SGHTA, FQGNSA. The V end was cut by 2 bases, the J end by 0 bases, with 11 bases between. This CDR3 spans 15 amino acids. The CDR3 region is CASSLIPDRSYEQYF. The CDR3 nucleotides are TGTGCCAGCAGCTTAATCCCCGATCGCTCCTACGAGCAGTACTTC.

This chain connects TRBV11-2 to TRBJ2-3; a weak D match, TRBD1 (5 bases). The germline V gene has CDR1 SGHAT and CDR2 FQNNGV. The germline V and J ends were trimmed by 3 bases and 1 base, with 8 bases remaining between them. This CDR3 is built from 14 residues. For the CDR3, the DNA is TGTGCCAGCAGCTTTTTACAGGGCACAGATACGCAGTATTTT. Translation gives CASSFLQGTDTQYF.

The CDR3 DNA reads TGTGCCAGCAGCCAAAGGATGATTGGGGGACGGCAGGCTGTACGGGCTTTCTTT. Residues: CASSQRMIGGRQAVRAFF. The chain carries TRBV7-9 and TRBJ1-1; D possibly corresponds to TRBD1 (5 bases). Trimming removed 5 bases from V and 11 bases from J, with 33 bases in between. Per the germline V gene, CDR1 is SEHNR and CDR2 is FQNEAQ (reference sequence). This CDR3 is 18 amino acids long.

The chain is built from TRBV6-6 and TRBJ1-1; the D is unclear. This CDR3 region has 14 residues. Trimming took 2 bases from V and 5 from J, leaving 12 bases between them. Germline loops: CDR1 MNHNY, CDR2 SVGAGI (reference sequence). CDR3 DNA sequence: TGTGCCAGCAGTTACGACGGGGTCCGAACTGAAGCTTTCTTT. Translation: CASSYDGVRTEAFF.

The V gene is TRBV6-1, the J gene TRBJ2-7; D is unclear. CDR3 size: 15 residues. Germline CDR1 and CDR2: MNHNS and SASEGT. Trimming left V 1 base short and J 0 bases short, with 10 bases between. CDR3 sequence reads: CASSEGAGSSYEQYF. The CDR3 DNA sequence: TGTGCCAGCAGTGAAGGGGCAGGAAGCTCCTACGAGCAGTACTTC.

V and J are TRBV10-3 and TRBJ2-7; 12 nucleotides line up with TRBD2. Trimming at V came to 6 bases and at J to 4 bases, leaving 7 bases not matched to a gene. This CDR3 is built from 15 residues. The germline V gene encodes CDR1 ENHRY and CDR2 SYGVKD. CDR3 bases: TGTGCCATCAGAATCGGACTAGCGGGAAAGTACGAGCAGTACTTC. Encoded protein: CAIRIGLAGKYEQYF.

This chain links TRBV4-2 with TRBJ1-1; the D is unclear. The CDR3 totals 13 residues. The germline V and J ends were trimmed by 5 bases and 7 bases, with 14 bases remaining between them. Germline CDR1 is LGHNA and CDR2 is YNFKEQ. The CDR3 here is CASSGPLGSEAFF. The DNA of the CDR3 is TGTGCCAGCAGCGGGCCCCTGGGAAGTGAAGCTTTCTTT.

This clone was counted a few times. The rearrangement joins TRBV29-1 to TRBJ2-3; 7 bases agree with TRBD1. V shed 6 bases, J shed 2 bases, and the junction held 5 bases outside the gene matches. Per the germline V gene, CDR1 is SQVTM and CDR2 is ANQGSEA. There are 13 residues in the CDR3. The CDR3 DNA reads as TGCAGCGTAGACAGGGCCTACACAGATACGCAGTATTTT. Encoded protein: CSVDRAYTDTQYF.

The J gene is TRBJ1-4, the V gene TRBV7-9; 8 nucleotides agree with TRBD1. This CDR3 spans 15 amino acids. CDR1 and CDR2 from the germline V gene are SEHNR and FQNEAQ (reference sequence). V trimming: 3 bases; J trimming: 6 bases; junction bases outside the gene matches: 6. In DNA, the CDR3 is TGTGCCAGCAGCTTCCCGGACAGGGAGGATGAAAAACTGTTTTTT. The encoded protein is CASSFPDREDEKLFF.

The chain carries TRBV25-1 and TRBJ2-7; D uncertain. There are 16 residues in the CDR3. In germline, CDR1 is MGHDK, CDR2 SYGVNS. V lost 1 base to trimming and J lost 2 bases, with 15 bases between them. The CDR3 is CASSESRPKDPYEQYF. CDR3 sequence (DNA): TGTGCCAGCAGTGAATCACGCCCCAAAGACCCCTACGAGCAGTACTTC.

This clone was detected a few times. The CDR3 nucleotides are TGTGCCAGCAGGCCGGGATATTCCACAGATACGCAGTATTTT. Translating it yields CASRPGYSTDTQYF. The genes are TRBV6-1 and TRBJ2-3, with D possibly being TRBD2 (5 bases). The CDR3 loop spans 14 amino acids. Germline CDR1 MNHNS, CDR2 SASEGT. V dropped 6 bases and J dropped 2 bases, with 12 bases sitting between them.

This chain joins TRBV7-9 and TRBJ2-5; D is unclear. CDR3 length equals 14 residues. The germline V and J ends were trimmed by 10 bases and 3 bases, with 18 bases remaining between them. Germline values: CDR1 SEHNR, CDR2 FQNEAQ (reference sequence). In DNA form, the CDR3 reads TGTGCCACCCTAGGTGGTCGTCCGGAAGAGACCCAGTACTTC. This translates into CATLGGRPEETQYF.

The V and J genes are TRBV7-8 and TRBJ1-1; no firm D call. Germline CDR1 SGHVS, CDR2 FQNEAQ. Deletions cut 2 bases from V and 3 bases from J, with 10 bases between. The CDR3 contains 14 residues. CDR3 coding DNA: TGTGCCAGCAGCTTACTCTCATGGGACACTGAAGCTTTCTTT. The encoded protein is CASSLLSWDTEAFF.